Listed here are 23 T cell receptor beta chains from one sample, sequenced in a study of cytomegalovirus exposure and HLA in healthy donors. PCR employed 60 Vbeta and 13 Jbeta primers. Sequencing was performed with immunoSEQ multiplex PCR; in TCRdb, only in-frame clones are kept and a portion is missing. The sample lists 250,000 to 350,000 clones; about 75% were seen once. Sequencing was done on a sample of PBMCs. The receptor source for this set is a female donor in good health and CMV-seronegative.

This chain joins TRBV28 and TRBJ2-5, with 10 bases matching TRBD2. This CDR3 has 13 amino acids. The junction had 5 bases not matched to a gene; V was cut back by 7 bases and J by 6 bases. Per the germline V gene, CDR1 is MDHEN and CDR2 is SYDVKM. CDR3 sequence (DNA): TGTGCCAGCATGGTAGCGGGAGGAAAGACCCAGTACTTC. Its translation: CASMVAGGKTQYF.

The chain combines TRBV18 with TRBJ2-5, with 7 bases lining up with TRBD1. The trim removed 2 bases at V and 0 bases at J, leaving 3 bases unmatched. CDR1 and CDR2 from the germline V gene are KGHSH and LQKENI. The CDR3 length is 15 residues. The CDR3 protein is CASSPNRGDQETQYF. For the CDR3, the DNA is TGTGCCAGCTCACCAAACAGGGGCGACCAAGAGACCCAGTACTTC. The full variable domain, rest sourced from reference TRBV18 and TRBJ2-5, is NAGVMQNPRHLVRRRGQEARLRCSPMKGHSHVYWYRQLPEEGLKFMVYLQKENIIDESGMPKERFSAEFPKEGPSILRIQQVVRGDSAAYFCASSPNRGDQETQYFGPGTRLLVL.

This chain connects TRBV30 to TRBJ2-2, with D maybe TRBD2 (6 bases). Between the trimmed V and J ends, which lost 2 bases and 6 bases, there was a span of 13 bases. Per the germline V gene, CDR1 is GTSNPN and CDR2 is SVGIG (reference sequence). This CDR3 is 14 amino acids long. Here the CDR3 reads CAWSTGSGAGELFF. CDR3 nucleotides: TGTGCCTGGAGTACCGGGAGTGGAGCCGGGGAGCTGTTTTTT. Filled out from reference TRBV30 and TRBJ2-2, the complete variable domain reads SQTIHQWPATLVQPVGSPLSLECTVEGTSNPNLYWYRQAAGRGLQLLFYSVGIGQISSEVPQNLSASRPQDRQFILSSKKLLLSDSGFYLCAWSTGSGAGELFFGEGSRLTVL.

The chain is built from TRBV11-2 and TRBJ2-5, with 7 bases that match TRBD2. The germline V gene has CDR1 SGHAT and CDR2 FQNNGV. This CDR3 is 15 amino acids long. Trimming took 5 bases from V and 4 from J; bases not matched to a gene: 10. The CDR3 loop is CASSTWGGTGETQYF. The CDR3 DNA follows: TGTGCCAGCAGCACCTGGGGGGGGACCGGAGAGACCCAGTACTTC.

The CDR3 sequence: CASSQVYVTAGGYGYTF. In DNA, the CDR3 is TGTGCCAGCAGCCAAGTTTATGTAACCGCCGGGGGCTATGGCTACACCTTC. The J gene is TRBJ1-2, the V gene TRBV14, with TRBD1 as a possible D gene (5 bases). Germline CDR1 and CDR2: SGHDN and FVKESK. Deletions cut 1 base from V and 4 bases from J, with 19 bases between. There are 17 residues in the CDR3.

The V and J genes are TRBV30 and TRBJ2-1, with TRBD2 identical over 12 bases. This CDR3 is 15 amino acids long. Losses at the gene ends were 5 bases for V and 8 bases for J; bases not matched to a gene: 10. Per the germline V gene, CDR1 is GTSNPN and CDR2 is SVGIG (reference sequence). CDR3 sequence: CAWSSGLAGMDEQFF. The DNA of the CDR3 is TGTGCCTGGTCGTCAGGACTAGCGGGGATGGATGAGCAGTTCTTC. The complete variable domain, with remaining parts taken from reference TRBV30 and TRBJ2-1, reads SQTIHQWPATLVQPVGSPLSLECTVEGTSNPNLYWYRQAAGRGLQLLFYSVGIGQISSEVPQNLSASRPQDRQFILSSKKLLLSDSGFYLCAWSSGLAGMDEQFFGPGTRLTVL.

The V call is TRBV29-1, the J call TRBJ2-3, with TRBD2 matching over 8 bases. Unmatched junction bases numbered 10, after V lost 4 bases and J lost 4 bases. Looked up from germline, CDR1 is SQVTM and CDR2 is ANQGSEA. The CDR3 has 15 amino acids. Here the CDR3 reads CSVVLFSGIADTQYF. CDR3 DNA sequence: TGCAGCGTTGTTTTATTTAGCGGGATAGCAGATACGCAGTATTTT.

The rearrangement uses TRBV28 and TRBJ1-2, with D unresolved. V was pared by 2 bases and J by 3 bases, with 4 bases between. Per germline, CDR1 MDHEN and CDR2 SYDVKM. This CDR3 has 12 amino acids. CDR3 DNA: TGTGCCAGCAGTTTAACACACTATGGCTACACCTTC. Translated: CASSLTHYGYTF.

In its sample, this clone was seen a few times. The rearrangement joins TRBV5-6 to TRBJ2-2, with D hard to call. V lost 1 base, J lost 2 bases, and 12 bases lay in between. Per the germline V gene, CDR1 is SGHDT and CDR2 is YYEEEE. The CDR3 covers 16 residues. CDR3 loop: CASSLYSGLNTGELFF. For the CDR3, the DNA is TGTGCCAGCAGCTTGTATTCAGGTCTAAACACCGGGGAGCTGTTTTTT.

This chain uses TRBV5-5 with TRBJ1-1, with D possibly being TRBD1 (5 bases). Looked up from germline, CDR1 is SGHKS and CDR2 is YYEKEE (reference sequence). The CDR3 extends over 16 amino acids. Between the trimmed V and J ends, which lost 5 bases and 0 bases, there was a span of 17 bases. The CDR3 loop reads CASRVGAGFLNTEAFF. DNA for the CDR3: TGTGCCAGCAGAGTTGGGGCTGGGTTCTTGAACACTGAAGCTTTCTTT.

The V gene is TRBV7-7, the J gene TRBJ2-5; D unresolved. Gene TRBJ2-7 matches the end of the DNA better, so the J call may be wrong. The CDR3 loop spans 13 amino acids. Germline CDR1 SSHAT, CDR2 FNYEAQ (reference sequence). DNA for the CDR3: TGTGCCAGCAGCCCCTTGGGCCTTTACGAGCAGTACTTC. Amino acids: CASSPLGLYEQYF.

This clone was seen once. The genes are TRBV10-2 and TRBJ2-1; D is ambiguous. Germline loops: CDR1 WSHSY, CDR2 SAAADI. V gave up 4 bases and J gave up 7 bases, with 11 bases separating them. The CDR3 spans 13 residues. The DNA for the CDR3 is TGCGCCAGCAGTGTCCCTCCGCGGAATGAGCAGTTCTTC. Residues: CASSVPPRNEQFF.

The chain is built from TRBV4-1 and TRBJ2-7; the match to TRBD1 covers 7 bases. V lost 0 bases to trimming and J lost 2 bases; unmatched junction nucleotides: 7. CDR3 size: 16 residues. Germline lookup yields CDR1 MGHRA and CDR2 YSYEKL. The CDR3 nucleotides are TGCGCCAGCAGCCAAGATCTGGGGACAGTTCCCTACGAGCAGTACTTC. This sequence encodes CASSQDLGTVPYEQYF.

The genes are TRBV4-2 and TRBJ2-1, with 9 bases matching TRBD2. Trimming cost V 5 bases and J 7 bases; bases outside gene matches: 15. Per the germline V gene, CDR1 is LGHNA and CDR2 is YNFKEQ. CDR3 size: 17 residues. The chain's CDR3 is CASSARLGAGGPNEQFF. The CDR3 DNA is TGTGCCAGCAGCGCAAGGCTTGGGGCGGGAGGGCCTAATGAGCAGTTCTTC.

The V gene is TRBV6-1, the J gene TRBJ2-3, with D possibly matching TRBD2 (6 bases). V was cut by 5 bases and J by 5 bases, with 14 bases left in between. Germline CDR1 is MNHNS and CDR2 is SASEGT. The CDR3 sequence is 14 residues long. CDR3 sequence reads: CASSRGNAEDTQYF. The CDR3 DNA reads TGTGCCAGCAGTCGGGGGAATGCGGAAGATACGCAGTATTTT.

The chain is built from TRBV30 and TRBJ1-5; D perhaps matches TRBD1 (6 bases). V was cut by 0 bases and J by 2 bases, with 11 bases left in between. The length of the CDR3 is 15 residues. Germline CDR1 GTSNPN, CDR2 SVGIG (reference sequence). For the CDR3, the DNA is TGTGCCTGGAGTGTAAAGGGGGTGCGCAATCAGCCCCAGCATTTT. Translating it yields CAWSVKGVRNQPQHF.

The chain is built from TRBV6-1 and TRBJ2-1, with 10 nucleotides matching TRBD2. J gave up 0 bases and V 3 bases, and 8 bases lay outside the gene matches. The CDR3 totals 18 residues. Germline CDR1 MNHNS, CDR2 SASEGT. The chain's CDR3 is CASSEDVLAGSSYNEQFF. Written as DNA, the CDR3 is TGTGCCAGCAGTGAGGATGTACTAGCGGGAAGCTCCTACAATGAGCAGTTCTTC.

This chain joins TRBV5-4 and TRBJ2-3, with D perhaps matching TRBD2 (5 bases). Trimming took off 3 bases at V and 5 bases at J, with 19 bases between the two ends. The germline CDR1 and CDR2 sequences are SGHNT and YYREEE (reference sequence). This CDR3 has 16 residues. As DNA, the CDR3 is TGTGCCAGCAGCTCCGGACTGGGCACGTTAGGAGATACGCAGTATTTT. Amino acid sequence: CASSSGLGTLGDTQYF.

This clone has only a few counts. CDR3 loop: CASSDSGHPYEQYF. DNA of the CDR3: TGCGCCAGCAGCGACTCGGGACACCCCTACGAGCAGTACTTC. The J gene is TRBJ2-7, the V gene TRBV5-1; weak D call: TRBD1 (6 bases). Trimming pared 4 bases from V and 2 bases from J, leaving 13 bases between. CDR3 size: 14 residues. Germline assignment: CDR1 SGHRS and CDR2 YFSETQ.

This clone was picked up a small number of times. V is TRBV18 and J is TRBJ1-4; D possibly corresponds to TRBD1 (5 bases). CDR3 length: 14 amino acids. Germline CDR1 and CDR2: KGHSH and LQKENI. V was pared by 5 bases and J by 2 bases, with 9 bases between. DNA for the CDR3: TGTGCCAGCTCATCGACAGAGACTAATGAAAAACTGTTTTTT. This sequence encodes CASSSTETNEKLFF. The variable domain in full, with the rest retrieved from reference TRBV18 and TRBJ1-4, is NAGVMQNPRHLVRRRGQEARLRCSPMKGHSHVYWYRQLPEEGLKFMVYLQKENIIDESGMPKERFSAEFPKEGPSILRIQQVVRGDSAAYFCASSSTETNEKLFFGSGTQLSVL.

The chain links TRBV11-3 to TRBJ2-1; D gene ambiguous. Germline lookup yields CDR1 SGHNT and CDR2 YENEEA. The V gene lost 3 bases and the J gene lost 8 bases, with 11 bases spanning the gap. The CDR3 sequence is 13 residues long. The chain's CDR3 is CASSFGTNDEQFF. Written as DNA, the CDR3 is TGTGCCAGCAGCTTTGGTACTAACGATGAGCAGTTCTTC.

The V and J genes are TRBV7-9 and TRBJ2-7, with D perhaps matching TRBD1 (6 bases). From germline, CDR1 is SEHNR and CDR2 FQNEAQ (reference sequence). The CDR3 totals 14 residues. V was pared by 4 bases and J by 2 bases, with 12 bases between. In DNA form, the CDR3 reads TGTGCCAGCAGCTCTTGGACAGAAACCTACGAGCAGTACTTC. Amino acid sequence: CASSSWTETYEQYF.

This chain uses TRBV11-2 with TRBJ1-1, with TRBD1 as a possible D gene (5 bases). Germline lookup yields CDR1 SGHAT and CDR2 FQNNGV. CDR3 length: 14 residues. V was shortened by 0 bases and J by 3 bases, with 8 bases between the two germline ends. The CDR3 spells CASSLDRGYTEAFF. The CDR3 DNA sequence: TGTGCCAGCAGCTTAGATCGGGGGTACACTGAAGCTTTCTTT.